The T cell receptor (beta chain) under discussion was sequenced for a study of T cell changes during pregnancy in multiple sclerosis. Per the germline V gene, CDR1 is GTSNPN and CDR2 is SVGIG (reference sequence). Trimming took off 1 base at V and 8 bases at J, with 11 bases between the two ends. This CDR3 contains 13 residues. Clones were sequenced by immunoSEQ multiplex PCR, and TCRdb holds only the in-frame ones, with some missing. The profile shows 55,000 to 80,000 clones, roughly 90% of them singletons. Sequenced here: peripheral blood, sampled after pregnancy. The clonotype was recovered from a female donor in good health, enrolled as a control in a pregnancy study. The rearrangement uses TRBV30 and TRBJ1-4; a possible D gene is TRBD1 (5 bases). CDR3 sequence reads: CAWSGQHKEKLFF. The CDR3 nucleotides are TGTGCCTGGAGTGGACAGCATAAAGAAAAACTGTTTTTT.